This T cell receptor (beta chain) came from a study of CD8+ T cells in alopecia areata. This clone was observed a few times. Its antigen is as yet unknown. Patients with alopecia areata provided lesional scalp punch biopsies as well as peripheral blood. The authors sorted CD4+ and CD8+ T cells from PBMCs. J lost 4 bases, V lost 2 bases, and 4 bases had no gene match. The CDR3 length is 16 residues. Germline values: CDR1 SGDLS, CDR2 YYNGEE. Following extraction, RNA underwent reverse transcription to cDNA, which served as the sequencing template. Using immunoSEQ multiplex PCR, the repertoire was profiled, and TCRdb retains in-frame clones only, with some absent. Altogether about 140,000 clones are present, 40% to 65% being singletons, with the ten largest covering over 0.75%. Findings and limits, study-wide: It was lesional scalp, especially alopecia totalis/universalis, that showed higher clonality than normal scalp. With patients, TCR sharing proved less clear than in mice, a difference possibly related to HLA.

This specimen was CD4+ T cells sorted from blood, taken at week 0. The receptor's source is a human donor with alopecia areata. This chain joins TRBV9 and TRBJ2-2, with 11 bases aligning to TRBD1. CDR3 in DNA: TGTGCCAGCAGCGTGGGACAGGGGGTCCTCACCGGGGAGCTGTTTTTT. Translation: CASSVGQGVLTGELFF.